The 8 T cell receptor beta chains reported below all come from one sample, sequenced in a study of cytomegalovirus exposure and HLA in healthy donors. PCR primers comprised 60 Vbeta and 13 Jbeta primers. The data were produced by immunoSEQ multiplex PCR, yet TCRdb's version contains in-frame clones alone and is incomplete. The table has around 200,000 clones, around 80% seen once; the top ten hold 4% to 4.5%. The sample consisted of PBMCs. Receptors were obtained from a woman aged 25-40 years in good health and CMV-seropositive.

The V call is TRBV7-9, the J call TRBJ2-7; D perhaps matches TRBD2 (6 bases). The germline CDR1 and CDR2 sequences are SEHNR and FQNEAQ (reference sequence). The CDR3 runs to 13 residues. V lost 4 bases and J 0 bases, leaving 7 bases between the germline ends. The CDR3 bases are TGTGCCAGCAGCTCCGGGGGCTCCTACGAGCAGTACTTC. Its protein is CASSSGGSYEQYF.

The chain uses TRBV9 and TRBJ1-3; D not resolved. Germline lookup yields CDR1 SGDLS and CDR2 YYNGEE. V lost 0 bases to trimming and J lost 0 bases, with 7 bases between them. The CDR3 loop spans 15 amino acids. As DNA, the CDR3 is TGTGCCAGCAGCGTAGAGCCTTTCTCTGGAAACACCATATATTTT. This translates into CASSVEPFSGNTIYF.

The chain has TRBV9 and TRBJ1-3; perhaps TRBD1 as D (5 bases). CDR1 SGDLS and CDR2 YYNGEE come from the germline V gene. The CDR3 contains 15 residues. Trimming stripped 3 bases from V and 0 bases from J, with 10 bases between. This chain's CDR3 is CASSAGHTSGNTIYF. The DNA for the CDR3 is TGTGCCAGCAGCGCCGGACACACCTCTGGAAACACCATATATTTT.

This chain uses TRBV9 with TRBJ2-3, with 11 nucleotides matching TRBD1. The V gene end was trimmed by 0 bases and the J gene end by 14 bases; junction bases not matched to a gene: 11. The V gene's germline CDR1 is SGDLS and CDR2 YYNGEE. This CDR3 contains 15 residues. As DNA, the CDR3 is TGTGCCAGCAGCGTAGTTGGGACAGGGGGGAGCGTCCTGTATTTT. Protein: CASSVVGTGGSVLYF.

J is TRBJ1-1 and V is TRBV2; 8 bases agree with TRBD1. Germline V gene data show CDR1 as SNHLY and CDR2 as FYNNEI. The V segment lost 9 bases and the J segment 3 bases; nucleotides outside the gene matches: 6. The CDR3 spans 13 residues. The CDR3 sequence is CARNRGLDTEAFF. The CDR3 nucleotides are TGTGCCAGGAACAGGGGGTTAGACACTGAAGCTTTCTTT. The variable domain in full, with the rest retrieved from reference TRBV2 and TRBJ1-1, is EPEVTQTPSHQVTQMGQEVILRCVPISNHLYFYWYRQILGQKVEFLVSFYNNEISEKSEIFDDQFSVERPDGSNFTLKIRSTKLEDSAMYFCARNRGLDTEAFFGQGTRLTVV.

This chain joins TRBV27 and TRBJ2-1; 9 nucleotides agree with TRBD2. Per the germline V gene, CDR1 is MNHEY and CDR2 is SMNVEV (reference sequence). This CDR3 has 15 amino acids. The ends lost 6 bases at V and 4 bases at J; junction bases unmatched: 7. In nucleotides, the CDR3 is TGTGCCAGCAGCAGAGGACTAGCGTTGTACAATGAGCAGTTCTTC. This translates into CASSRGLALYNEQFF.

The J gene is TRBJ2-1, the V gene TRBV29-1, with D hard to call. The V and J ends lost 2 bases and 6 bases respectively, with 8 bases between them. Germline lookup yields CDR1 SQVTM and CDR2 ANQGSEA. The CDR3 length is 12 residues. The DNA for the CDR3 is TGCAGCGTTGAAAGATCGGGCAATGAGCAGTTCTTC. It translates to CSVERSGNEQFF.

This clone was seen only a few times. This rearrangement joins TRBV2 to TRBJ2-1, with D possibly being TRBD1 (7 bases). V was shortened by 7 bases and J by 7 bases, with 17 bases between the two germline ends. Per germline, CDR1 SNHLY and CDR2 FYNNEI. This CDR3 has 14 residues. The CDR3 loop is CASKGTGAGNEQFF. CDR3 DNA sequence: TGTGCCAGCAAGGGAACAGGGGCGGGGAATGAGCAGTTCTTC.